This is a list of T cell receptor beta chains from one sample in a study of cytomegalovirus exposure and HLA in healthy donors. Sequencing was performed with immunoSEQ multiplex PCR; in TCRdb, only in-frame clones are kept and a portion is missing. This table has over 150,000 clones, around 82% appearing once. The sequenced material came from PBMCs. Every receptor here comes from a woman aged 40-49 years in good health and CMV-seropositive. CDR3s include the opening cysteine and the closing phenylalanine or tryptophan. Each record gives: CDR3 protein, CDR3 DNA, V gene, D gene, clone size, J gene. A D gene is named only where the DNA matches it firmly. A row's size may be missing; if present it is once, few, many or a size class.

CDR3aa: CAWTIPSGNYGYTF
CDR3nt: TGTGCCTGGACCATCCCATCGGGTAACTATGGCTACACCTTC
v_gene: TRBV30
d_gene: NA
abundance: few
j_gene: TRBJ1-2

CDR3aa: CASSLEFGTSGYNEQFF
CDR3nt: TGTGCCAGCAGCTTAGAGTTTGGGACTAGCGGTTACAATGAGCAGTTCTTC
v_gene: TRBV11-3
d_gene: TRBD2
abundance: NA
j_gene: TRBJ2-1

CDR3aa: CAWSVSSAELYEQYF
CDR3nt: TGTGCCTGGAGTGTTTCTAGCGCGGAGTTGTACGAGCAGTACTTC
v_gene: TRBV30
d_gene: NA
abundance: NA
j_gene: TRBJ2-7

CDR3aa: CASSAGGWGEQYF
CDR3nt: TGTGCCAGCAGCGCAGGAGGGTGGGGCGAGCAGTACTTC
v_gene: TRBV9
d_gene: NA
abundance: NA
j_gene: TRBJ2-7

CDR3aa: CASSRGTGNTGELFF
CDR3nt: TGTGCCAGCAGCCGCGGGACAGGGAACACCGGGGAGCTGTTTTTT
v_gene: TRBV7-6
d_gene: TRBD1
abundance: NA
j_gene: TRBJ2-2

CDR3aa: CASSPGTSGGLDTGELFF
CDR3nt: TGTGCCAGCAGCCCCGGGACTAGCGGGGGGTTGGACACCGGGGAGCTGTTTTTT
v_gene: TRBV7-9
d_gene: TRBD2
abundance: NA
j_gene: TRBJ2-2

CDR3aa: CASSNQGDEQFF
CDR3nt: TGTGCCAGCAGTAACCAGGGCGATGAGCAGTTCTTC
v_gene: TRBV9
d_gene: NA
abundance: NA
j_gene: TRBJ2-1

CDR3aa: CASSRLAGSYEQYF
CDR3nt: TGTGCCAGCAGCAGACTAGCGGGAAGCTACGAGCAGTACTTC
v_gene: TRBV11-2
d_gene: TRBD2
abundance: NA
j_gene: TRBJ2-7

CDR3aa: CSVLKQGRNNEQFF
CDR3nt: TGCAGCGTTCTAAAACAGGGGCGAAACAATGAGCAGTTCTTC
v_gene: TRBV29-1
d_gene: TRBD1
abundance: NA
j_gene: TRBJ2-1

CDR3aa: CASSRTGRQETQYF
CDR3nt: TGTGCCAGCAGCCGGACCGGGAGGCAAGAGACCCAGTACTTC
v_gene: TRBV5-4
d_gene: TRBD2
abundance: few
j_gene: TRBJ2-5

CDR3aa: CASSLETRWESSADTQYF
CDR3nt: TGTGCCAGCAGCTTGGAGACACGGTGGGAGAGTTCTGCAGATACGCAGTATTTT
v_gene: TRBV5-6
d_gene: NA
abundance: NA
j_gene: TRBJ2-3

CDR3aa: CASSDQGAGEQYF
CDR3nt: TGTGCCAGCAGCGACCAGGGGGCTGGTGAGCAGTACTTC
v_gene: TRBV27
d_gene: TRBD1
abundance: NA
j_gene: TRBJ2-5

CDR3aa: CASRGTGGLSYEQYF
CDR3nt: TGTGCCAGCAGGGGAACAGGGGGCCTCTCCTACGAGCAGTACTTC
v_gene: TRBV6-5
d_gene: TRBD1
abundance: few
j_gene: TRBJ2-7

CDR3aa: CAISPGDFTDTQYF
CDR3nt: TGTGCCATCAGCCCCGGGGACTTCACAGATACGCAGTATTTT
v_gene: TRBV10-3
d_gene: NA
abundance: NA
j_gene: TRBJ2-3

CDR3aa: CASSLGTGASHEQFF
CDR3nt: TGTGCCAGCAGTTTGGGGACAGGGGCGTCTCATGAGCAGTTCTTC
v_gene: TRBV27
d_gene: TRBD1
abundance: NA
j_gene: TRBJ2-1

CDR3aa: CASSGLAGVETQYF
CDR3nt: TGTGCCAGCAGCGGACTAGCGGGAGTAGAGACCCAGTACTTC
v_gene: TRBV6-1
d_gene: TRBD2
abundance: NA
j_gene: TRBJ2-5

CDR3aa: CASSQGQADNEQFF
CDR3nt: TGTGCCAGCAGCCAAGGTCAAGCGGACAATGAGCAGTTCTTC
v_gene: TRBV4-2
d_gene: NA
abundance: NA
j_gene: TRBJ2-1

CDR3aa: CAWSVHGTAREQYF
CDR3nt: TGTGCCTGGAGTGTACACGGGACAGCACGAGAGCAGTACTTC
v_gene: TRBV30
d_gene: TRBD1
abundance: NA
j_gene: TRBJ2-7

CDR3aa: CASSPRTGNTEAFF
CDR3nt: TGTGCCAGCAGTCCGAGGACAGGGAACACTGAAGCTTTCTTT
v_gene: TRBV6-6
d_gene: TRBD1
abundance: NA
j_gene: TRBJ1-1

CDR3aa: CASSLSPHRGKGNQPQHF
CDR3nt: TGTGCCAGCAGTTTATCCCCCCACAGGGGAAAGGGCAATCAGCCCCAGCATTTT
v_gene: TRBV28
d_gene: TRBD1
abundance: NA
j_gene: TRBJ1-5

CDR3aa: CASSLGSTEAFF
CDR3nt: TGTGCCAGCAGCTTAGGCAGCACTGAAGCTTTCTTT
v_gene: TRBV7-9
d_gene: NA
abundance: NA
j_gene: TRBJ1-1

CDR3aa: CASSLEGVGGYTF
CDR3nt: TGTGCCAGCAGCTTAGAAGGGGTGGGTGGCTACACCTTC
v_gene: TRBV13
d_gene: NA
abundance: NA
j_gene: TRBJ1-2

CDR3aa: CASSITGEAFF
CDR3nt: TGTGCCAGTAGTATAACAGGCGAAGCTTTCTTT
v_gene: TRBV19
d_gene: NA
abundance: NA
j_gene: TRBJ1-1

CDR3aa: CASSISRTTNTEAFF
CDR3nt: TGTGCCAGCAGCATCAGCAGGACAACGAACACTGAAGCTTTCTTT
v_gene: TRBV5-4
d_gene: NA
abundance: NA
j_gene: TRBJ1-1

CDR3aa: CASSPGGTGDDEQYF
CDR3nt: TGTGCCAGCAGCCCTGGGGGGACGGGGGATGACGAGCAGTACTTC
v_gene: TRBV28
d_gene: NA
abundance: NA
j_gene: TRBJ2-7

CDR3aa: CASSQESRGSSYEQYF
CDR3nt: TGTGCCAGCAGCCAAGAATCCCGCGGGAGCTCCTACGAGCAGTACTTC
v_gene: TRBV4-2
d_gene: TRBD2
abundance: once
j_gene: TRBJ2-7

CDR3aa: CASTGTPNTEAFF
CDR3nt: TGTGCCAGTACCGGGACACCGAACACTGAAGCTTTCTTT
v_gene: TRBV19
d_gene: NA
abundance: once
j_gene: TRBJ1-1

CDR3aa: CASRLQGPSYEQCF
CDR3nt: TGTGCCAGCAGGCTACAGGGGCCCTCCTACGAGCAGTGCTTC
v_gene: TRBV6-5
d_gene: TRBD1
abundance: NA
j_gene: TRBJ2-7

CDR3aa: CASSLQGFGANVLTF
CDR3nt: TGTGCCAGTAGCTTACAGGGGTTCGGGGCCAACGTCCTGACTTTC
v_gene: TRBV19
d_gene: TRBD1
abundance: NA
j_gene: TRBJ2-6

CDR3aa: CSALDSFTEAFF
CDR3nt: TGCAGCGCCTTGGACAGTTTTACTGAAGCTTTCTTT
v_gene: TRBV29-1
d_gene: NA
abundance: NA
j_gene: TRBJ1-1

CDR3aa: CASSPPSGREQFF
CDR3nt: TGTGCCAGCAGCCCACCAAGCGGTCGTGAGCAGTTCTTC
v_gene: TRBV7-3
d_gene: NA
abundance: once
j_gene: TRBJ2-1

CDR3aa: CAWVLRGRTNTEAFF
CDR3nt: TGTGCCTGGGTCCTGCGGGGGAGGACGAACACTGAAGCTTTCTTT
v_gene: TRBV30
d_gene: NA
abundance: NA
j_gene: TRBJ1-1

CDR3aa: CASSDRLLPGELFF
CDR3nt: TGTGCCAGCAGTGACAGGCTCCTCCCCGGGGAGCTGTTTTTT
v_gene: TRBV2
d_gene: NA
abundance: few
j_gene: TRBJ2-2

CDR3aa: CASSQGTGMVNEQFF
CDR3nt: TGCGCCAGCAGCCAAGGGACAGGGATGGTCAATGAGCAGTTCTTC
v_gene: TRBV4-1
d_gene: TRBD1
abundance: NA
j_gene: TRBJ2-1

CDR3aa: CASSYARGSLYEQYF
CDR3nt: TGTGCCAGCAGTTACGCCAGGGGTTCGCTCTACGAGCAGTACTTC
v_gene: TRBV6-5
d_gene: NA
abundance: NA
j_gene: TRBJ2-7

CDR3aa: CASSLGLSAGGRTDTQYF
CDR3nt: TGTGCCAGCAGCTTAGGCCTCTCGGCGGGAGGGAGGACAGATACGCAGTATTTT
v_gene: TRBV7-8
d_gene: TRBD2
abundance: NA
j_gene: TRBJ2-3

CDR3aa: CATSLGASSGNTIYF
CDR3nt: TGTGCCACCTCATTGGGGGCGAGCTCTGGAAACACCATATATTTT
v_gene: TRBV10-3
d_gene: NA
abundance: NA
j_gene: TRBJ1-3

CDR3aa: CASSWAGDNYGYTF
CDR3nt: TGTGCCAGCAGTTGGGCAGGGGATAACTATGGCTACACCTTC
v_gene: TRBV28
d_gene: NA
abundance: NA
j_gene: TRBJ1-2

CDR3aa: CASSPTTEETQYF
CDR3nt: TGTGCCAGCAGCCCCACGACAGAAGAGACCCAGTACTTC
v_gene: TRBV28
d_gene: NA
abundance: NA
j_gene: TRBJ2-5

CDR3aa: CASSPGLAGVYEQYF
CDR3nt: TGTGCCAGCAGCCCGGGACTAGCGGGAGTCTACGAGCAGTACTTC
v_gene: TRBV5-6
d_gene: TRBD2
abundance: NA
j_gene: TRBJ2-7

CDR3aa: CASSFTGDNEKLFF
CDR3nt: TGTGCCAGCAGCTTTACAGGTGACAATGAAAAACTGTTTTTT
v_gene: TRBV7-9
d_gene: NA
abundance: few
j_gene: TRBJ1-4

CDR3aa: CATSRELAGNYEQYF
CDR3nt: TGTGCCACCAGCAGAGAACTAGCGGGTAATTACGAGCAGTACTTC
v_gene: TRBV15
d_gene: TRBD2
abundance: NA
j_gene: TRBJ2-7

CDR3aa: CASSQTPTVLSYTF
CDR3nt: TGTGCCAGCAGTCAGACCCCGACAGTTCTGAGCTACACCTTC
v_gene: TRBV27
d_gene: NA
abundance: once
j_gene: TRBJ1-2

CDR3aa: CASSQFAGLAENEQYF
CDR3nt: TGTGCCAGCAGCCAATTCGCGGGGCTAGCGGAGAACGAGCAGTACTTC
v_gene: TRBV4-2
d_gene: TRBD2
abundance: NA
j_gene: TRBJ2-7

CDR3aa: CSVGTGAYEQYF
CDR3nt: TGCAGCGTGGGGACAGGGGCCTACGAGCAGTACTTC
v_gene: TRBV29-1
d_gene: TRBD1
abundance: NA
j_gene: TRBJ2-7

CDR3aa: CASKESGWTGELFF
CDR3nt: TGCGCCAGCAAAGAAAGCGGGTGGACCGGGGAGCTGTTTTTT
v_gene: TRBV10-2
d_gene: NA
abundance: few
j_gene: TRBJ2-2

CDR3aa: CASSPLAEPDQETQYF
CDR3nt: TGTGCCAGCAGCCCTCTAGCGGAGCCCGACCAAGAGACCCAGTACTTC
v_gene: TRBV14
d_gene: TRBD2
abundance: NA
j_gene: TRBJ2-5

CDR3aa: CASRNRGIGELFF
CDR3nt: TGTGCCAGCAGAAACAGGGGAATCGGGGAGCTGTTTTTT
v_gene: TRBV6-5
d_gene: TRBD1
abundance: NA
j_gene: TRBJ2-2

CDR3aa: CANSFAGGPRGNEQFF
CDR3nt: TGTGCCAACAGTTTCGCGGGAGGGCCCCGGGGGAATGAGCAGTTCTTC
v_gene: TRBV28
d_gene: TRBD2
abundance: NA
j_gene: TRBJ2-1

CDR3aa: CASSNQPRTGGEAFF
CDR3nt: TGTGCCAGTAGTAATCAACCTAGGACAGGAGGTGAAGCTTTCTTT
v_gene: TRBV19
d_gene: TRBD1
abundance: NA
j_gene: TRBJ1-1

CDR3aa: CASSSGQPGSGNTIYF
CDR3nt: TGTGCCAGCAGCTCGGGACAGCCTGGCTCTGGAAACACCATATATTTT
v_gene: TRBV7-3
d_gene: TRBD1
abundance: NA
j_gene: TRBJ1-3

CDR3aa: CASSLTGTGGPDTQYF
CDR3nt: TGTGCCAGCTCACTTACCGGGACAGGCGGTCCAGATACGCAGTATTTT
v_gene: TRBV18
d_gene: TRBD1
abundance: NA
j_gene: TRBJ2-3